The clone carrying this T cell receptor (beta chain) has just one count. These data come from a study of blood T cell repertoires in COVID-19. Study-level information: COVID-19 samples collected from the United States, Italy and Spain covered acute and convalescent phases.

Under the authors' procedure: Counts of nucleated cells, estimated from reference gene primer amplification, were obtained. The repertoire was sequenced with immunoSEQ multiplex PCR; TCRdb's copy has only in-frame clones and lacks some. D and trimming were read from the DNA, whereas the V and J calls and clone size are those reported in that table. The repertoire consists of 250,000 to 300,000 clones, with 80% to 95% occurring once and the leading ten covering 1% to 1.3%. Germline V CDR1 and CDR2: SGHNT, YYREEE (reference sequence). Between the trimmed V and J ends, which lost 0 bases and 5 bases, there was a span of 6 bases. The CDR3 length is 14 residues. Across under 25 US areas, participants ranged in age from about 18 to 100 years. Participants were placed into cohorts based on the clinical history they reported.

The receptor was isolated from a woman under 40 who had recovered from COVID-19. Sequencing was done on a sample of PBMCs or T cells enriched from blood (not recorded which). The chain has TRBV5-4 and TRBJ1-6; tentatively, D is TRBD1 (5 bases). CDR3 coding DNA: TGTGCCAGCAGCTTGGGACAGAATAATTCACCCCTCCACTTT. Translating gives CASSLGQNNSPLHF.